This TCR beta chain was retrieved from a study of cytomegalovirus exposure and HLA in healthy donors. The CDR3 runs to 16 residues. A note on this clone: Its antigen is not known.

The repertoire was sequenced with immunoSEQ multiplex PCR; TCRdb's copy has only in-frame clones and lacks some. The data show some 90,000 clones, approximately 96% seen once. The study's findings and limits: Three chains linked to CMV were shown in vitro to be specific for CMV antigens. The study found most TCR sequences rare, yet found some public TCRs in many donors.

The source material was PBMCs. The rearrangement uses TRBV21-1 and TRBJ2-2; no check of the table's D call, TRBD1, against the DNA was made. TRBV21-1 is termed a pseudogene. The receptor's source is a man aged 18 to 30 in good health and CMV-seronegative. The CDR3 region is CASSPLLGTRSWELFF. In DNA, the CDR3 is TGTGCCAGCAGTCCACTTCTCGGGACAAGATCGTGGGAGCTGTTTTTT.